This T cell receptor beta chain was sequenced in a study of T cell changes during pregnancy in multiple sclerosis. The protocol was immunoSEQ multiplex PCR, while the TCRdb copy is restricted to in-frame clones and leaves out a portion. Here the sample spans about 39,000 clones, about 95% being singletons. The source of this sequence is a female donor with multiple sclerosis, enrolled in a pregnancy study. The specimen comprised peripheral blood, sampled in the third trimester of pregnancy.

In DNA, the CDR3 is TGTGCCAGCAACCGGGGGGGCCGGGCAGATACGCAGTATTTT. This encodes CASNRGGRADTQYF. The V and J genes are TRBV25-1 and TRBJ2-3; TRBD2 aligns across 8 bases. This CDR3 contains 14 residues. Germline V gene sequence: CDR1 MGHDK, CDR2 SYGVNS. J lost 4 bases, V lost 7 bases, and 7 bases had no gene match.